This T cell receptor (beta chain) was recorded in a study of blood T cell repertoires in COVID-19. Profiling relied on immunoSEQ multiplex PCR, and the TCRdb table lists in-frame clones only, not all of them. Seen here are about 430,000 clones, 80% to 90% observed once, and the top ten hold around 1.1%. The sequence came from a man aged 25-45 years who had recovered from COVID-19. The sequencing input was PBMCs or T cells enriched from blood (not recorded which).

CDR3 region: CASSLPLGQFQPQHF. The CDR3 DNA reads as TGTGCCAGCAGTTTACCCCTCGGACAGTTTCAGCCCCAGCATTTT. The chain carries TRBV28 and TRBJ1-5; tentative D call: TRBD1 (6 bases). Germline lookup yields CDR1 MDHEN and CDR2 SYDVKM. Trimming took 2 bases from V and 6 from J, leaving 14 bases between them. This CDR3 comprises 15 residues.